A single sample gave rise to the 11 T cell receptor beta chains below, sequenced in a study of blood T cell repertoires in COVID-19. Measured with immunoSEQ multiplex PCR; TCRdb has only the in-frame clones, and not every one. Of approximately 250,000 clones listed, 75% to 90% were seen once; the top ten hold roughly 1.8%. The sequencing input was peripheral blood. These receptors were collected from a man aged 25 to 40 with active or convalescent COVID-19.

The chain links TRBV10-3 to TRBJ1-6; 8 bases align to TRBD1. The CDR3 runs 15 residues. Germline CDR1 reads ENHRY; CDR2 reads SYGVKD. Losses at the gene ends were 4 bases for V and 7 bases for J; bases not matched to a gene: 6. CDR3 nucleotide sequence: TGTGCCATCAGTGGGGGACAGGCGAAAAATTCACCCCTCCACTTT. This gives the protein CAISGGQAKNSPLHF.

In its sample, this clone was seen once. The rearrangement links TRBV19 to TRBJ2-2; 9 nucleotides line up with TRBD2. Germline CDR1 is LNHDA and CDR2 is SQIVND (reference sequence). V shed 3 bases and J 0 bases; nucleotides not matched to a gene: 11. The CDR3 covers 19 residues. This CDR3 is CASSMFPIAGETNTGELFF. CDR3 nucleotides: TGTGCCAGTAGTATGTTTCCCATAGCGGGGGAAACGAACACCGGGGAGCTGTTTTTT.

J is TRBJ2-1 and V is TRBV2; the match to TRBD2 covers 8 bases. Germline V gives CDR1 SNHLY, CDR2 FYNNEI. CDR3 length: 15 amino acids. The trim removed 6 bases at V and 8 bases at J, leaving 12 bases unmatched. The CDR3 is CASSSGRGAVDEQFF. CDR3 DNA: TGTGCCAGCAGCAGTGGGCGGGGGGCCGTCGATGAGCAGTTCTTC.

The genes are TRBV19 and TRBJ2-1, with 8 bases lining up with TRBD2. Germline V gene lookup returns CDR1 LNHDA and CDR2 SQIVND (reference sequence). The length of the CDR3 is 13 residues. The J segment lost 15 bases and the V segment lost 7 bases, leaving 14 bases of the junction unmatched. CDR3 protein: CASNGGGYFHAFF. CDR3 DNA sequence: TGTGCCAGTAACGGGGGGGGCTATTTCCATGCGTTCTTC.

The gene calls are TRBV25-1 and TRBJ2-2; no definite D call. The CDR3 covers 12 residues. Germline CDR1 and CDR2: MGHDK and SYGVNS. V lost 5 bases and J 5 bases, leaving 6 bases between the germline ends. The CDR3 DNA is TGTGCCAGCAGTCACGGTACCGGGGAGCTGTTTTTT. Encoded protein: CASSHGTGELFF.

The chain couples TRBV10-3 to TRBJ1-2; TRBD1 agrees at 12 bases. The length of the CDR3 is 14 residues. CDR1 is ENHRY and CDR2 is SYGVKD in the germline V gene. The trim removed 2 bases at V and 7 bases at J, leaving 2 bases unmatched. The CDR3 DNA is TGTGCCATCAGTGAGGGGACAGGGGGCTTTGGCTACACCTTC. As protein: CAISEGTGGFGYTF.

This clone has a single count. The chain joins TRBV6-5 to TRBJ1-1; D remains unclear. Deletions cut 5 bases from V and 1 base from J, with 5 bases between. The CDR3 is made up of 12 amino acids. Looked up from germline, CDR1 is MNHEY and CDR2 is SVGAGI. CDR3 coding DNA: TGTGCCAGCAGTCCCAGGAACACTGAAGCTTTCTTT. This codes for CASSPRNTEAFF.

The V gene is TRBV12-3 or TRBV12-4, the J gene TRBJ2-1; 7 bases are shared with TRBD1. V dropped 6 bases and J dropped 3; count of bases not matched to a gene: 2. This CDR3 has 13 residues. The CDR3 protein is CASSWDSYNEQFF. The CDR3 DNA follows: TGTGCCAGCAGCTGGGACAGCTACAATGAGCAGTTCTTC.

This clone was seen only once. The J gene is TRBJ2-3, the V gene TRBV27; 11 bases map to TRBD2. CDR3 size: 15 residues. In germline, CDR1 is MNHEY, CDR2 SMNVEV (reference sequence). J lost 5 bases, V lost 4 bases, and 5 bases had no gene match. The CDR3 DNA sequence: TGTGCCAGCAGTTACTCTAGCGGGGGGTTAGATACGCAGTATTTT. This encodes CASSYSSGGLDTQYF.

This clone has only a few counts. This same CDR3 is encoded by further DNA sequences in the sample. The CDR3 nucleotides are TGTGCCAGCAGCTTAGAGGGAGGCTCCTACGAGCAGTACTTC. It yields the protein CASSLEGGSYEQYF. V gene TRBV7-8 combines with J gene TRBJ2-7; D is possibly TRBD2 (6 bases). V was shortened by 1 base and J by 0 bases, with 7 bases between the two germline ends. The CDR3 spans 14 residues. Germline CDR1 SGHVS, CDR2 FQNEAQ.

The chain uses TRBV5-4 and TRBJ2-7, with 8 bases matching TRBD2. The ends lost 4 bases at V and 5 bases at J; junction bases unmatched: 11. CDR3 length: 15 amino acids. Germline CDR1 is SGHNT and CDR2 is YYREEE (reference sequence). Written as DNA, the CDR3 is TGTGCCAGCAGCCGTACGGGAGGGCCGGGGGACGAGCAGTACTTC. It translates to CASSRTGGPGDEQYF.